The 24 T cell receptor beta chains listed next were all sequenced from one sample in a study of technical replicates of blood from several donors. Clones were read by immunoSEQ multiplex PCR, and TCRdb kept only the in-frame ones, dropping some. The sample includes fewer than 13,000 clones, roughly 94% of them seen just once. Sequencing was carried out using PBMCs. These receptors were collected from a human donor in good health.

The chain has TRBV11-3 and TRBJ1-4; 9 bases map to TRBD1. The CDR3 runs to 14 residues. In germline, CDR1 is SGHNT, CDR2 YENEEA. V dropped 8 bases and J dropped 8; count of bases not matched to a gene: 9. The chain's CDR3 is CASLTAGTGEKLFF. In DNA form, the CDR3 reads TGTGCCAGCCTGACGGCCGGGACAGGGGAAAAACTGTTTTTT.

This clone appeared once. This chain uses TRBV27 with TRBJ1-4; 8 positions match TRBD1. CDR1 is MNHEY, CDR2 SMNVEV, per germline (reference sequence). CDR3 length: 17 amino acids. The ends lost 3 bases at V and 5 bases at J; junction bases unmatched: 11. The CDR3 region is CASSFAGGILGNEKLFF. In nucleotides, the CDR3 is TGTGCCAGCAGTTTCGCAGGGGGCATACTAGGGAATGAAAAACTGTTTTTT.

As to this clone: An end of the junction does not agree with germline; a read error may underlie this. The rearrangement joins TRBV2 to TRBJ2-1; TRBD1 matches at 7 bases. CDR1 is SNHLY, CDR2 FYNNEI, per germline. The CDR3 is 14 amino acids. The CDR3 is CASSSQGGYDEQFF. CDR3 nucleotide sequence: TGTGCCAGCAGTTCCCAAGGGGGCTACGATGAGCAGTTCTTC.

The chain links TRBV7-2 to TRBJ2-5; the D gene is possibly TRBD2 (5 bases). The V gene lost 2 bases and the J gene lost 5 bases, with 15 bases spanning the gap. CDR1 and CDR2 from the germline V gene are SGHTA and FQGNSA. This CDR3 contains 15 residues. The CDR3, as DNA: TGTGCCAGCAGCTTATTTGTCCAGTCGGGGGAGACCCAGTACTTC. It encodes CASSLFVQSGETQYF. Supplemented by reference TRBV7-2 and TRBJ2-5, the full variable domain reads GAGVSQSPSNKVTEKGKDVELRCDPISGHTALYWYRQSLGQGLEFLIYFQGNSAPDKSGLPSDRFSAERTGGSVSTLTIQRTQQEDSAVYLCASSLFVQSGETQYFGPGTRLLVL.

CDR3 sequence (DNA): TGTGCCAGCAGCCTGGGCGGGGGGAACTACGAGCAGTACTTC. Its translation is CASSLGGGNYEQYF. The J gene is TRBJ2-7, the V gene TRBV5-6, with 8 bases that match TRBD2. The germline V gene encodes CDR1 SGHDT and CDR2 YYEEEE. V shed 4 bases and J 3 bases; nucleotides not matched to a gene: 6. The CDR3 spans 14 residues.

The V gene is TRBV6-6, the J gene TRBJ2-2, with TRBD2 identical over 14 bases. The CDR3 has 15 amino acids. The V segment lost 6 bases and the J segment 7 bases; nucleotides outside the gene matches: 4. Per germline, CDR1 MNHNY and CDR2 SVGAGI (reference sequence). The CDR3 sequence: CASSPGLAGVGELFF. The CDR3 nucleotides are TGTGCCAGCAGCCCGGGACTAGCGGGAGTCGGGGAGCTGTTTTTT.

This chain links TRBV6-1 with TRBJ2-5, with TRBD2 identical over 8 bases. V lost 7 bases to trimming and J lost 5 bases; unmatched junction nucleotides: 6. Germline values: CDR1 MNHNS, CDR2 SASEGT. The CDR3 has 13 residues. The CDR3: CASTPSGSETQYF. CDR3 coding DNA: TGTGCCAGCACTCCCAGCGGGAGTGAGACCCAGTACTTC.

The chain links TRBV29-1 to TRBJ1-1, with D perhaps TRBD1 (6 bases). This CDR3 has 13 amino acids. V gave up 6 bases and J gave up 5 bases, with 16 bases separating them. Germline CDR1 is SQVTM and CDR2 is ANQGSEA. The CDR3 region has the DNA TGCAGCGTCCACAGGGATCTAGGGACTGAAGCTTTCTTT. Amino acid sequence: CSVHRDLGTEAFF.

The chain uses TRBV5-8 and TRBJ1-5; TRBD1 matches 7 bases. From germline, CDR1 is SGHTS and CDR2 YDEGEE. The CDR3 has 15 residues. V shed 0 bases, J shed 6 bases, and the junction held 6 bases outside the gene matches. The CDR3 reads CASSLAGGLGQPQHF. The CDR3 coding sequence is TGTGCCAGCAGCTTGGCAGGGGGTCTAGGTCAGCCCCAGCATTTT.

This chain connects TRBV29-1 to TRBJ1-1; perhaps TRBD1 as D (5 bases). The CDR3 extends over 14 amino acids. The V gene's germline CDR1 is SQVTM and CDR2 ANQGSEA. Trimming removed 1 base from V and 1 base from J, with 10 bases in between. This chain's CDR3 is CSVEVQGQNTEAFF. Written as DNA, the CDR3 is TGCAGCGTTGAAGTTCAGGGCCAGAACACTGAAGCTTTCTTT.

V gene TRBV6-1 combines with J gene TRBJ1-2, with no clear D. Germline assignment: CDR1 MNHNS and CDR2 SASEGT. V was pared by 1 base and J by 0 bases, with 12 bases between. The CDR3 totals 16 residues. The CDR3 nucleotides read TGTGCCAGCAGTGAAGATCTGAGAAGTACTAACTATGGCTACACCTTC. Translated, it gives CASSEDLRSTNYGYTF.

This sequence joins TRBV5-1 and TRBJ2-7; 9 bases are a match to TRBD2. V lost 0 bases and J lost 2; bases outside the gene matches: 6. Germline V gives CDR1 SGHRS, CDR2 YFSETQ. The CDR3 runs to 16 residues. This CDR3 reads CASSLASGLATYEQYF. In DNA form, the CDR3 reads TGCGCCAGCAGCTTGGCCTCGGGACTAGCCACCTACGAGCAGTACTTC.

The rearrangement links TRBV6-1 to TRBJ2-5; 12 bases are a match to TRBD1. Losses at the gene ends were 6 bases for V and 4 bases for J; bases not matched to a gene: 6. Germline V gives CDR1 MNHNS, CDR2 SASEGT. CDR3 length: 15 residues. The CDR3 region is CASRKGTGGRETQYF. CDR3 in DNA: TGTGCCAGCAGAAAAGGGACAGGGGGCAGAGAGACCCAGTACTTC.

The chain employs TRBV27 and TRBJ2-7, with 9 bases aligning to TRBD2. The CDR3 contains 13 residues. The germline gives CDR1 MNHEY, CDR2 SMNVEV (reference sequence). The ends lost 6 bases at V and 3 bases at J; junction bases unmatched: 3. DNA for the CDR3: TGTGCCAGCAGGACTAGCGGAAGCTACGAGCAGTACTTC. Translating it yields CASRTSGSYEQYF.

The rearrangement links TRBV2 to TRBJ1-4, with D possibly matching TRBD1 (6 bases). V lost 5 bases, J lost 8 bases, and 15 bases lay in between. The germline V gene has CDR1 SNHLY and CDR2 FYNNEI. The CDR3 has 14 residues. CDR3 protein: CASSFGGQREKLFF. The CDR3 region has the DNA TGTGCCAGCAGTTTCGGGGGGCAGCGGGAAAAACTGTTTTTT.

This chain joins TRBV7-9 and TRBJ1-5; a possible D gene is TRBD1 (6 bases). Germline V gives CDR1 SEHNR, CDR2 FQNEAQ (reference sequence). The CDR3 spans 13 residues. Trimming cost V 3 bases and J 4 bases, with 7 bases left between them. CDR3 in amino acids: CASSFQGNQPQHF. In nucleotides, the CDR3 is TGTGCCAGCAGCTTCCAGGGGAATCAGCCCCAGCATTTT.

The CDR3 DNA is TGTGCCAGCAGCTTAGCGGGAGGGTACAATGAGCAGTTCTTC. This gives the protein CASSLAGGYNEQFF. The V and J genes are TRBV7-9 and TRBJ2-1, with 7 bases aligning to TRBD2. The CDR3 totals 14 residues. Germline CDR1 SEHNR, CDR2 FQNEAQ (reference sequence). The ends lost 0 bases at V and 4 bases at J; junction bases unmatched: 0.

The chain uses TRBV6-5 and TRBJ1-2; possible D gene TRBD1, 5 bases. Germline loops: CDR1 MNHEY, CDR2 SVGAGI. The CDR3 spans 16 residues. Trimming removed 2 bases at V and 1 base at J, with 14 bases between. This CDR3 reads CASSYGVGRLNYGYTF. The CDR3 coding sequence is TGTGCCAGCAGTTACGGGGTGGGGCGGCTTAACTATGGCTACACCTTC.

The CDR3 DNA reads TGCGCCAGCAGTGAGTCCCGAGGGACTAGCGCTGCCTACAATGAGCAGTTCTTC. Residues: CASSESRGTSAAYNEQFF. V gene TRBV10-1 combines with J gene TRBJ2-1, with 10 nucleotides matching TRBD2. From germline, CDR1 is WNHNN and CDR2 SYGVQD (reference sequence). With 0 bases clipped from V and 2 bases from J, the junction kept 7 bases outside the gene matches. This CDR3 has 18 amino acids.

This rearrangement joins TRBV30 to TRBJ2-7; TRBD2 matches 9 bases. V lost 1 base to trimming and J lost 3 bases; unmatched junction nucleotides: 7. CDR1 and CDR2 (germline): GTSNPN, SVGIG (reference sequence). The CDR3 length is 15 residues. The CDR3 DNA is TGTGCCTGGAGTGGCGGGCTAGCGGGGTACTACGAGCAGTACTTC. Its protein is CAWSGGLAGYYEQYF. The full variable domain, with the rest looked up from reference TRBV30 and TRBJ2-7, is SQTIHQWPATLVQPVGSPLSLECTVEGTSNPNLYWYRQAAGRGLQLLFYSVGIGQISSEVPQNLSASRPQDRQFILSSKKLLLSDSGFYLCAWSGGLAGYYEQYFGPGTRLTVT.

This sequence joins TRBV28 and TRBJ2-7; D gene uncertain. The CDR3 has 13 residues. In germline, CDR1 is MDHEN, CDR2 SYDVKM. V lost 5 bases to trimming and J lost 4 bases, with 12 bases between them. Written as DNA, the CDR3 is TGTGCCAGCAGTGGTTGGGCAAAATACGAGCAGTACTTC. It yields the protein CASSGWAKYEQYF.

The rearrangement links TRBV5-1 to TRBJ2-7; possibly TRBD2 for D (5 bases). The CDR3 loop spans 12 amino acids. CDR1 SGHRS and CDR2 YFSETQ come from the germline V gene. V gave up 5 bases and J gave up 3 bases, with 9 bases separating them. CDR3 DNA: TGCGCCAGCAGGGACTCGAACTACGAGCAGTACTTC. Encoded protein: CASRDSNYEQYF.

The J gene is TRBJ2-7, the V gene TRBV6-5, with a tentative D call TRBD1 (6 bases). Deletions cut 5 bases from V and 2 bases from J, with 16 bases between. Germline CDR1 and CDR2: MNHEY and SVGAGI. The CDR3 is made up of 15 amino acids. The CDR3 reads CASSKKDRGPYEQYF. As DNA, the CDR3 is TGTGCCAGCAGTAAGAAGGACAGAGGACCCTACGAGCAGTACTTC.

The chain carries TRBV15 and TRBJ1-5; TRBD1 matches at 7 bases. Germline CDR1 reads LNHNV; CDR2 reads YYDKDF (reference sequence). Losses at the gene ends were 3 bases for V and 4 bases for J; bases not matched to a gene: 9. This CDR3 has 16 amino acids. CDR3 in DNA: TGTGCCACCAGCAGGCCCGGGACAGTGTCAAATCAGCCCCAGCATTTT. This codes for CATSRPGTVSNQPQHF.